These 21 T cell receptor beta chains originate from one sample sequenced in a study of graft-versus-host responses after intestinal transplantation. Their target antigens are unknown. Only in-frame clones appear in the TCRdb table, and some are missing; sequencing was by immunoSEQ multiplex PCR. The sample includes 90,000 to 150,000 clones, roughly 93% of them seen just once. The source material was unstimulated CD4+ T cells sorted from spleen or lymph node cells, sampled before intestinal transplant. These receptors were obtained from a human donor who received an intestinal transplant.

Details on this clone: An end of the junction does not agree with germline; a read error may underlie this. The gene calls are TRBV7-7 and TRBJ2-2, with D possibly being TRBD1 or TRBD2 (5 bases each). There are 18 residues in the CDR3. Germline V gives CDR1 SSHAT, CDR2 FNYEAQ (reference sequence). This chain's CDR3 is CASSLRGYSAGRTGELFF. The CDR3 bases are TGTGCTAGCAGCTTAAGAGGGTATTCGGCAGGGCGAACCGGGGAGCTGTTTTTT.

The V call is TRBV4-2, the J call TRBJ1-1; D is undetermined. Germline loops: CDR1 LGHNA, CDR2 YNFKEQ. The CDR3 runs 14 residues. Trimming cost V 5 bases and J 0 bases, with 10 bases left between them. The CDR3 sequence is CASSDDKVNTEAFF. As DNA, the CDR3 is TGTGCCAGCAGCGACGACAAGGTGAACACTGAAGCTTTCTTT.

This clone was seen a single time. This chain uses TRBV4-2 with TRBJ2-5, with 7 bases that match TRBD2. The better agreement between TRBJ2-7 and the DNA end casts doubt on the J call. Germline V gene data show CDR1 as LGHNA and CDR2 as YNFKEQ. The CDR3 sequence is 16 residues long. The CDR3 region is CASSPLPGLNSYEQYF. The CDR3 DNA is TGTGCCAGCAGCCCCCTACCGGGACTAAATTCCTACGAGCAGTACTTC.

The chain has TRBV7-9 and TRBJ2-5, with D tentatively TRBD2 (6 bases). The CDR3 has 16 amino acids. Trimming shortened V by 2 bases and J by 4 bases, and 17 bases separated the two germline ends. Germline V lookup: CDR1 SEHNR, CDR2 FQNEAQ (reference sequence). CDR3: CASSLMALGGGETQYF. The CDR3 nucleotides are TGTGCCAGCAGCTTAATGGCTCTCGGGGGAGGAGAGACCCAGTACTTC.

The CDR3: CASSDGQGASGYTF. The CDR3 DNA sequence: TGTGCCAGCAGTGATGGACAGGGGGCATCTGGCTACACCTTC. The J gene is TRBJ1-2, the V gene TRBV6-1; 11 nucleotides match TRBD1. V shed 3 bases and J 7 bases; nucleotides not matched to a gene: 4. The germline V gene has CDR1 MNHNS and CDR2 SASEGT. The CDR3 is 14 amino acids.

CDR3 sequence (DNA): TGTGCCAGCAGCACAGGGGCGGAGACCCAGTACTTC. It is translated as CASSTGAETQYF. The chain joins TRBV6-1 to TRBJ2-5; 7 bases agree with TRBD1. The CDR3 runs 12 residues. Germline V gene sequence: CDR1 MNHNS, CDR2 SASEGT. J was trimmed by 5 bases and V by 6 bases; bases with no gene match: 3.

This rearrangement joins TRBV30 to TRBJ2-3, with D perhaps TRBD2 (6 bases). CDR1 is GTSNPN, CDR2 SVGIG, per germline (reference sequence). Trimming stripped 1 base from V and 6 bases from J, with 14 bases between. The CDR3 consists of 14 residues. CDR3 sequence (DNA): TGTGCCTGGAGTGCCTCGGGGGTCTCGGATACGCAGTATTTT. Its protein product is CAWSASGVSDTQYF.

The V call is TRBV6-5, the J call TRBJ1-2; unclear D gene. Trimming cost V 5 bases and J 9 bases, with 13 bases left between them. Per the germline V gene, CDR1 is MNHEY and CDR2 is SVGAGI. The CDR3 contains 12 residues. As DNA, the CDR3 is TGTGCCAGCAGTCGCCAACAAGGGAGCTACACCTTC. As protein: CASSRQQGSYTF.

The chain uses TRBV7-9 and TRBJ2-3, with a possible D match to TRBD1 (6 bases). Looked up from germline, CDR1 is SEHNR and CDR2 is FQNEAQ (reference sequence). This CDR3 region has 16 residues. V was trimmed by 0 bases and J by 0 bases, leaving 10 bases between them. The CDR3 DNA reads as TGTGCCAGCAGCTTAGCTGGGACACTGAGCACAGATACGCAGTATTTT. Protein product: CASSLAGTLSTDTQYF.

The chain uses TRBV5-4 and TRBJ1-2, with D perhaps matching TRBD1 (6 bases). V gave up 3 bases and J gave up 5 bases, with 17 bases separating them. The CDR3 runs 15 residues. Germline V CDR1 and CDR2: SGHNT, YYREEE (reference sequence). The CDR3 reads CASSYRTAGGYGYTF. The CDR3 region has the DNA TGTGCCAGCAGCTACCGGACAGCCGGGGGGTATGGCTACACCTTC.

V usage is TRBV7-9 and J usage is TRBJ2-7; 7 bases agree with TRBD1. Germline V CDR1 and CDR2: SEHNR, FQNEAQ (reference sequence). The CDR3 is 14 residues long. Unmatched junction bases numbered 5, after V lost 5 bases and J lost 1 base. The CDR3 spells CASSPGQLSYEQYF. The CDR3 bases are TGTGCCAGCAGCCCGGGACAGCTATCCTACGAGCAGTACTTC.

Remarks on this clone: The sample has other DNA sequences that encode this CDR3 too. The gene calls are TRBV2 and TRBJ2-5; D is possibly TRBD2 (6 bases). Germline CDR1 SNHLY, CDR2 FYNNEI. V was cut by 6 bases and J by 4 bases, with 6 bases left in between. The CDR3 runs to 11 residues. CDR3 region: CASREGETQYF. CDR3 in DNA: TGTGCCAGCAGGGAGGGAGAGACCCAGTACTTC.

The chain combines TRBV7-6 with TRBJ1-1; D unresolved. Germline V gene sequence: CDR1 SGHVS, CDR2 FNYEAQ. The CDR3 runs to 16 residues. Trimming pared 1 base from V and 0 bases from J, leaving 12 bases between. The CDR3 DNA reads as TGTGCCAGCAGCTTAGTAGGGTCGTCCATGAACACTGAAGCTTTCTTT. This codes for CASSLVGSSMNTEAFF. The full variable domain, rest sourced from reference TRBV7-6 and TRBJ1-1, is GAGVSQSPRYKVTKRGQDVALRCDPISGHVSLYWYRQALGQGPEFLTYFNYEAQQDKSGLPNDRFSAERPEGSISTLTIQRTEQRDSAMYRCASSLVGSSMNTEAFFGQGTRLTVV.

The V and J genes are TRBV9 and TRBJ2-3; 10 bases map to TRBD2. This CDR3 is built from 17 residues. V shed 1 base, J shed 0 bases, and the junction held 5 bases outside the gene matches. Germline V CDR1 and CDR2: SGDLS, YYNGEE. For the CDR3, the DNA is TGTGCCAGCAGCGTAAGGACTAGCGGAAGTAGCACAGATACGCAGTATTTT. This encodes CASSVRTSGSSTDTQYF.

This clone has a single count. The chain recombines TRBV10-3 with TRBJ2-7, with 11 bases identical to TRBD1. The ends lost 7 bases at V and 4 bases at J; junction bases unmatched: 6. The CDR3 runs 14 residues. The germline V gene encodes CDR1 ENHRY and CDR2 SYGVKD. The CDR3 nucleotides read TGTGCCATCACCCGGACAGGGGGCTGGTACGAGCAGTACTTC. Protein sequence: CAITRTGGWYEQYF.

The rearrangement links TRBV5-1 to TRBJ2-3, with 11 positions matching TRBD2. V lost 1 base, J lost 3 bases, and 7 bases stayed unmatched. The CDR3 spans 17 residues. Germline V lookup: CDR1 SGHRS, CDR2 YFSETQ. CDR3 nucleotide sequence: TGCGCCAGCAGCTTGAGCACCACTAGCGGGAGAACAGATACGCAGTATTTT. Its protein is CASSLSTTSGRTDTQYF.

The J gene is TRBJ2-1, the V gene TRBV11-2; tentative D call: TRBD1 (6 bases). This CDR3 is built from 15 residues. V was shortened by 5 bases and J by 9 bases, with 20 bases between the two germline ends. Germline loops: CDR1 SGHAT, CDR2 FQNNGV. This CDR3 is CASSLSAGAAGEQFF. The DNA for the CDR3 is TGTGCCAGCAGCCTCTCCGCAGGGGCCGCCGGTGAGCAGTTCTTC.

V usage is TRBV5-1 and J usage is TRBJ1-1; D is unclear. The V and J ends lost 5 bases and 0 bases respectively, with 14 bases between them. The germline V gene has CDR1 SGHRS and CDR2 YFSETQ. The CDR3 runs to 15 residues. The CDR3 sequence is CASSSPGILNTEAFF. CDR3 nucleotide sequence: TGCGCCAGCAGTTCACCCGGGATTTTGAACACTGAAGCTTTCTTT.

The CDR3 loop is CASNRGDSSYGYTF. The CDR3 DNA is TGTGCCAGTAACCGGGGGGACAGTTCCTATGGCTACACCTTC. The chain has TRBV19 and TRBJ1-2; 7 bases match TRBD1. Germline lookup yields CDR1 LNHDA and CDR2 SQIVND (reference sequence). The length of the CDR3 is 14 residues. J was trimmed by 4 bases and V by 7 bases; bases with no gene match: 9.

The chain combines TRBV27 with TRBJ1-1; D uncertain. There are 15 residues in the CDR3. V lost 3 bases and J lost 5, with 16 bases in between. Germline CDR1 reads MNHEY; CDR2 reads SMNVEV (reference sequence). CDR3 region: CASSLIGSRATEAFF. In DNA form, the CDR3 reads TGTGCCAGCAGTTTGATCGGGAGCCGAGCGACTGAAGCTTTCTTT.

This clone was observed a single time. The chain links TRBV7-9 to TRBJ2-7, with TRBD2 identical over 8 bases. The trim removed 1 base at V and 2 bases at J, leaving 4 bases unmatched. The CDR3 consists of 15 residues. CDR1 is SEHNR and CDR2 is FQNEAQ in the germline V gene (reference sequence). CDR3 DNA: TGTGCCAGCAGCTTAGTGCTCGGGAGGGCCTACGAGCAGTACTTC. Translating gives CASSLVLGRAYEQYF.